Below, 30 T cell receptor beta chains from the same sample are listed, as sequenced in a study of blood T cell repertoires in COVID-19 (dated by TCRdb to 2020 to 2022). Library preparation was by the immunoSEQ multiplex PCR assay. TCRdb's version of the immuneACCESS table is confined to in-frame rearrangements and falls short of the full clone set. An unresolved V gene accounts for under half of the shortfall where checked; the remainder is of unknown origin. The sample table contains about 79,000 clones; only one count was recorded for about 90% of them. The top ten clonotypes cover 4.6% of the sample. The sequencing input was peripheral blood. All receptors derive from a man in his fifties or sixties with active COVID-19.

The rearrangement links TRBV5-6 to TRBJ2-3; maybe TRBD1 (6 bases). V lost 3 bases, J lost 4 bases, and 18 bases lay in between. CDR1 is SGHDT and CDR2 is YYEEEE in the germline V gene. This CDR3 has 16 amino acids. CDR3 in amino acids: CASSSTPGDRADTQYF. Written as DNA, the CDR3 is TGTGCCAGCAGCTCTACCCCAGGGGATCGGGCAGATACGCAGTATTTT.

CDR3 coding DNA: TGTGCCACCAGCAGAGCCCTTAGCGGGAGCGGGACAGATACGCAGTATTTT. Protein product: CATSRALSGSGTDTQYF. This chain joins TRBV15 and TRBJ2-3; TRBD2 agrees at 9 bases. V trimming: 1 base; J trimming: 3 bases; junction bases outside the gene matches: 8. Germline CDR1 is LNHNV and CDR2 is YYDKDF (reference sequence). The CDR3 runs 17 residues.

The rearrangement joins TRBV10-2 to TRBJ2-2, with a tentative D call TRBD2 (6 bases). Trimming took off 0 bases at V and 6 bases at J, with 8 bases between the two ends. Germline V lookup: CDR1 WSHSY, CDR2 SAAADI. The CDR3 totals 14 residues. CDR3 protein: CASSESGGAGELFF. The CDR3 DNA reads as TGCGCCAGCAGTGAGTCCGGCGGGGCCGGGGAGCTGTTTTTT.

The gene calls are TRBV5-4 and TRBJ2-3; 7 nucleotides match TRBD2. Germline V lookup: CDR1 SGHNT, CDR2 YYREEE (reference sequence). The CDR3 length is 16 residues. The V segment lost 3 bases and the J segment 2 bases; nucleotides outside the gene matches: 9. CDR3 residues: CASSYGRLATTDTQYF. The CDR3 DNA follows: TGTGCCAGCAGCTATGGTCGACTAGCAACCACAGATACGCAGTATTTT.

The chain employs TRBV5-6 and TRBJ1-1; tentative D call: TRBD1 (6 bases). The CDR3 has 13 amino acids. Germline V CDR1 and CDR2: SGHDT, YYEEEE. The V and J ends lost 2 bases and 5 bases respectively, with 10 bases between them. The CDR3, as DNA: TGTGCCAGCAGCTTAGAGGGGGGGACTGAAGCTTTCTTT. This codes for CASSLEGGTEAFF.

The chain couples TRBV11-2 to TRBJ2-7; 15 nucleotides match TRBD2. The CDR3 spans 18 residues. V was clipped by 4 bases and J by 3 bases; unmatched bases: 10. Germline CDR1 reads SGHAT; CDR2 reads FQNNGV. CDR3 coding DNA: TGTGCCAGCAGCTCGGGACTAGCGGGGGGCCTGTCGGTCTACGAGCAGTACTTC. It translates to CASSSGLAGGLSVYEQYF.

This clone has only one observation. The chain recombines TRBV18 with TRBJ1-1; D gene unclear. Germline values: CDR1 KGHSH, CDR2 LQKENI. V lost 4 bases to trimming and J lost 4 bases, with 16 bases between them. The CDR3 loop spans 15 amino acids. This chain's CDR3 is CASSRISGFSTEAFF. CDR3 nucleotides: TGTGCCAGCTCACGAATTTCTGGTTTCAGCACTGAAGCTTTCTTT.

The chain is built from TRBV7-8 and TRBJ2-1; 14 nucleotides line up with TRBD2. The CDR3 runs to 17 residues. Trimming took 6 bases from V and 9 from J; bases not matched to a gene: 13. Germline lookup yields CDR1 SGHVS and CDR2 FQNEAQ. The CDR3 sequence is CASRRRTSGRKDVEQFF. The CDR3 DNA follows: TGTGCCAGCAGGAGACGGACTAGCGGGAGGAAAGATGTTGAGCAGTTCTTC.

CDR3 protein: CASSPGSYEQYF. In nucleotides, the CDR3 is TGTGCCAGCAGCCCCGGCTCCTACGAGCAGTACTTC. This chain joins TRBV3-1 (or the pseudogene TRBV3-2) and TRBJ2-7; D not resolved. CDR1 and CDR2 from the germline V gene are LGHDT and YNNKEL (reference sequence). Trimming removed 4 bases at V and 0 bases at J, with 4 bases between. This CDR3 contains 12 residues.

This sequence joins TRBV7-9 and TRBJ2-1; the match to TRBD1 covers 9 bases. The CDR3 runs to 17 residues. Trimming at V came to 5 bases and at J to 6 bases, leaving 14 bases not matched to a gene. Germline V CDR1 and CDR2: SEHNR, FQNEAQ (reference sequence). CDR3 loop: CASSETKGTGFSNEQFF. The DNA of the CDR3 is TGTGCCAGCAGCGAGACCAAAGGGACAGGGTTTTCCAATGAGCAGTTCTTC.

The V and J genes are TRBV29-1 and TRBJ2-3; 8 positions match TRBD1. The CDR3 loop spans 13 amino acids. In germline, CDR1 is SQVTM, CDR2 ANQGSEA. CDR3 region: CSAGTGPTDTQYF. The CDR3 DNA sequence: TGCAGTGCCGGGACAGGCCCCACAGATACGCAGTATTTT.

This chain connects TRBV6-2 or TRBV6-3 to TRBJ2-7, with 11 bases fitting TRBD2. Germline trimming cut 0 bases from V and 0 bases from J; bases unmatched to any gene: 7. CDR3 length: 18 residues. Germline V gene lookup returns CDR1 MNHEY and CDR2 SVGEGT. CDR3 region: CASSYSRTSGSYSYEQYF. The CDR3 DNA reads TGTGCCAGCAGTTACTCCAGGACTAGCGGGTCCTACTCCTACGAGCAGTACTTC.

The rearrangement uses TRBV6-5 and TRBJ2-2, with 9 positions matching TRBD1. The CDR3 has 13 amino acids. Losses at the gene ends were 6 bases for V and 6 bases for J; bases not matched to a gene: 2. CDR1 and CDR2 (germline): MNHEY, SVGAGI. CDR3 sequence (DNA): TGTGCCAGCAGCCGGACAGGGGCCGGGGAGCTGTTTTTT. This translates into CASSRTGAGELFF.

CDR3 sequence reads: CASSFSWGVKNIQYF. DNA for the CDR3: TGTGCCAGCAGCTTTAGTTGGGGGGTTAAAAACATTCAGTACTTC. The chain combines TRBV7-2 with TRBJ2-4; D perhaps matches TRBD2 (6 bases). There are 15 residues in the CDR3. From germline, CDR1 is SGHTA and CDR2 FQGNSA. The V end was cut by 3 bases, the J end by 4 bases, with 13 bases between. Drawing the rest from reference TRBV7-2 and TRBJ2-4, the complete variable domain is GAGVSQSPSNKVTEKGKDVELRCDPISGHTALYWYRQSLGQGLEFLIYFQGNSAPDKSGLPSDRFSAERTGGSVSTLTIQRTQQEDSAVYLCASSFSWGVKNIQYFGAGTRLSVL.

This chain joins TRBV27 and TRBJ1-6; 10 nucleotides align to TRBD1. The ends lost 6 bases at V and 7 bases at J; junction bases unmatched: 6. Germline V gene lookup returns CDR1 MNHEY and CDR2 SMNVEV (reference sequence). This CDR3 has 15 amino acids. In DNA form, the CDR3 reads TGTGCCAGCAGGGGCGGGACAGGGGAAAATTCACCCCTCCACTTT. Its translation is CASRGGTGENSPLHF.

The rearrangement uses TRBV5-1 and TRBJ1-2, with D possibly TRBD1 on 6 matching bases. V lost 0 bases to trimming and J lost 4 bases, with 13 bases between them. This CDR3 has 15 residues. Germline CDR1 SGHRS, CDR2 YFSETQ. The CDR3 DNA sequence: TGCGCCAGCAGCTTGGTCACAGGGTATAGCTATGGCTACACCTTC. The encoded protein is CASSLVTGYSYGYTF.

The V and J genes are TRBV7-3 and TRBJ1-2; possibly TRBD1 for D (5 bases). V lost 4 bases to trimming and J lost 3 bases, with 12 bases between them. Germline V gives CDR1 SGHTA, CDR2 FQGTGA. The CDR3 has 14 residues. The CDR3 coding sequence is TGTGCCAGCAGCTACAGGACGGCGTACTATGGCTACACCTTC. It translates to CASSYRTAYYGYTF.

The chain links TRBV6-1 to TRBJ2-2; TRBD2 agrees at 8 bases. CDR1 is MNHNS, CDR2 SASEGT, per germline. The CDR3 extends over 17 amino acids. Unmatched junction bases numbered 12, after V lost 3 bases and J lost 6 bases. CDR3 region: CASSELGTRKRAGELFF. The DNA for the CDR3 is TGTGCCAGCAGTGAGCTCGGGACTAGAAAAAGGGCCGGGGAGCTGTTTTTT.

V usage is TRBV13 and J usage is TRBJ2-7; a possible D gene is TRBD2 (6 bases). This CDR3 is built from 12 residues. CDR1 and CDR2 (germline): PRHDT, FYEKMQ (reference sequence). With 5 bases removed from V and 2 bases from J, the gap between germline ends came to 7 bases. As DNA, the CDR3 is TGTGCCAGCAGCGGGGAGGCCTACGAGCAGTACTTC. This gives the protein CASSGEAYEQYF.

V gene TRBV6-5 combines with J gene TRBJ2-3; the D is unclear. V shed 7 bases and J shed 6 bases, with 8 bases lying between them. CDR1 is MNHEY, CDR2 SVGAGI, per germline. The CDR3 is 11 residues long. This CDR3 reads CASTQSDTQYF. The CDR3 DNA sequence: TGTGCCAGCACCCAGTCGGATACGCAGTATTTT.

This chain connects TRBV7-6 to TRBJ2-1; 11 bases are shared with TRBD1. The CDR3 runs 15 residues. Germline V gene sequence: CDR1 SGHVS, CDR2 FNYEAQ. Trimming removed 5 bases from V and 6 bases from J; junction bases left unmatched: 6. This CDR3 is CASSLPGQGVNEQFF. The CDR3 DNA follows: TGTGCCAGCAGCCTTCCGGGACAGGGGGTCAATGAGCAGTTCTTC.

This rearrangement joins TRBV4-1 to TRBJ2-5, with D perhaps TRBD1 (5 bases). The CDR3 is made up of 14 amino acids. The V gene's germline CDR1 is MGHRA and CDR2 YSYEKL. The V end lost 0 bases, the J end lost 5 bases, and 10 bases lay between the germline ends. The CDR3 protein is CASSQDKGRETQYF. CDR3 in DNA: TGCGCCAGCAGCCAAGACAAGGGGCGGGAGACCCAGTACTTC.

This chain joins TRBV4-3 and TRBJ2-3; 8 bases line up with TRBD2. V was pared by 2 bases and J by 0 bases, with 4 bases of the junction left unmatched. Germline V gives CDR1 LGHNA, CDR2 YSLEER. The CDR3 loop spans 16 amino acids. The CDR3 sequence is CASSQQAGVSTDTQYF. CDR3 bases: TGCGCCAGCAGCCAACAAGCGGGAGTTAGCACAGATACGCAGTATTTT.

The V gene is TRBV10-3, the J gene TRBJ1-6; tentative D call: TRBD1 (6 bases). This CDR3 contains 15 residues. V was pared by 5 bases and J by 7 bases, with 15 bases between. The V gene's germline CDR1 is ENHRY and CDR2 SYGVKD. In DNA, the CDR3 is TGTGCCATCAGTTGGGGGCCGGACGGGAATTCACCCCTCCACTTT. Encoded protein: CAISWGPDGNSPLHF.

J is TRBJ1-5 and V is TRBV2; D not resolved. With 7 bases removed from V and 3 bases from J, the gap between germline ends came to 13 bases. Per germline, CDR1 SNHLY and CDR2 FYNNEI. The CDR3 loop spans 14 amino acids. Here the CDR3 DNA reads TGTGCCAGCACGGCTTTGGGCCTCAATCAGCCCCAGCATTTT. Its protein product is CASTALGLNQPQHF.

The J gene is TRBJ2-7, the V gene TRBV10-3, with unresolved D. From germline, CDR1 is ENHRY and CDR2 SYGVKD. The CDR3 is 13 amino acids. Trimming removed 4 bases from V and 2 bases from J, with 9 bases in between. The DNA of the CDR3 is TGTGCCATCAGTGGAGTACAGACCTACGAGCAGTACTTC. Amino acids: CAISGVQTYEQYF.

V usage is TRBV5-6 and J usage is TRBJ1-1; D may be TRBD1 (6 bases). CDR1 and CDR2 (germline): SGHDT, YYEEEE. The V end lost 6 bases, the J end lost 2 bases, and 11 bases lay between the germline ends. The CDR3 consists of 13 residues. The CDR3 here is CASIGGPNTEAFF. DNA of the CDR3: TGTGCCAGCATTGGGGGCCCCAACACTGAAGCTTTCTTT.

The rearrangement joins TRBV11-2 to TRBJ2-7; 9 bases line up with TRBD1. This CDR3 has 17 amino acids. Trimming took 2 bases from V and 2 from J; bases not matched to a gene: 10. Germline V lookup: CDR1 SGHAT, CDR2 FQNNGV. The CDR3 loop is CASSLLRNRGLAYEQYF. The CDR3 DNA follows: TGTGCCAGCAGCTTACTCCGGAACAGGGGGCTAGCCTACGAGCAGTACTTC.

This chain joins TRBV4-3 and TRBJ1-4; TRBD1 matches at 9 bases. The germline V gene has CDR1 LGHNA and CDR2 YSLEER. This CDR3 spans 16 amino acids. Trimming took 1 base from V and 6 from J; bases not matched to a gene: 6. CDR3 sequence reads: CASSQVPGQGDEKLFF. In DNA form, the CDR3 reads TGCGCCAGCAGCCAAGTCCCGGGACAGGGAGATGAAAAACTGTTTTTT.

This clone was seen once. CDR3 DNA: TGTGCCAGCAGTCTAAGTAGCCAGGGGTTACGCTTGCTCACTGAAGCTTTCTTT. This translates into CASSLSSQGLRLLTEAFF. The rearrangement uses TRBV27 and TRBJ1-1; perhaps TRBD1 as D (6 bases). The CDR3 totals 18 residues. The V gene's germline CDR1 is MNHEY and CDR2 SMNVEV (reference sequence). Trimming stripped 5 bases from V and 4 bases from J, with 26 bases between.